Presented here are 16 T cell receptor beta chains from one specimen sequenced in a study of blood T cell repertoires in COVID-19. Sequenced by immunoSEQ multiplex PCR; TCRdb stores in-frame clones only, minus some. The table has over 250,000 clones, more than 75% seen once; the top ten hold roughly 5.2%. Sequenced input: PBMCs or T cells enriched from blood (not recorded which). The receptor set was obtained from a woman aged 25 to 39 who had recovered from COVID-19.

The genes are TRBV7-9 and TRBJ2-1, with 7 bases lining up with TRBD1. Germline lookup yields CDR1 SEHNR and CDR2 FQNEAQ (reference sequence). This CDR3 region has 17 residues. V gave up 0 bases and J gave up 6 bases; unmatched junction bases: 11. CDR3 sequence: CASSLAYRDSSSNEQFF. The DNA for the CDR3 is TGTGCCAGCAGCTTAGCTTACCGGGACAGTTCTAGCAATGAGCAGTTCTTC. Full variable domain (outside the CDR3, taken from reference TRBV7-9 and TRBJ2-1): DTGVSQNPRHKITKRGQNVTFRCDPISEHNRLYWYRQTLGQGPEFLTYFQNEAQLEKSRLLSDRFSAERPKGSFSTLEIQRTEQGDSAMYLCASSLAYRDSSSNEQFFGPGTRLTVL.

This sequence joins TRBV9 and TRBJ2-3, with TRBD1 matching over 7 bases. Germline V gives CDR1 SGDLS, CDR2 YYNGEE. This CDR3 has 14 amino acids. V trimming: 5 bases; J trimming: 1 base; junction bases outside the gene matches: 4. This chain's CDR3 is CASSRGRGTDTQYF. CDR3 sequence (DNA): TGTGCCAGCAGTAGGGGGCGGGGCACAGATACGCAGTATTTT.

The gene calls are TRBV2 and TRBJ1-5; no definite D call. The germline gives CDR1 SNHLY, CDR2 FYNNEI. Trimming removed 2 bases from V and 7 bases from J, with 9 bases in between. The CDR3 is 13 amino acids. CDR3 sequence: CASSETLAQPQHF. As DNA, the CDR3 is TGTGCCAGCAGTGAAACGCTGGCCCAGCCCCAGCATTTT.

The chain is built from TRBV4-3 and TRBJ2-4; D remains ambiguous. V lost 4 bases and J lost 0, with 10 bases in between. Germline assignment: CDR1 LGHNA and CDR2 YSLEER. The CDR3 is made up of 15 amino acids. The DNA for the CDR3 is TGCGCCAGCAGCCCACAGCCTCTAGCCAAAAACATTCAGTACTTC. Residues: CASSPQPLAKNIQYF.

The chain is built from TRBV6-5 and TRBJ1-6; 10 positions agree with TRBD1. Germline-derived CDR1 and CDR2 are MNHEY and SVGAGI. Trimming took 5 bases from V and 13 from J; bases not matched to a gene: 11. The CDR3 is 15 residues long. The CDR3 coding sequence is TGTGCCAGCAGTCCGAGGACAGGGGGAATGGGGCCCCTCCACTTT. It codes for CASSPRTGGMGPLHF.

This clone was seen only a few times. V and J are TRBV7-2 and TRBJ2-7; D remains ambiguous. The V and J ends lost 5 bases and 0 bases respectively, with 8 bases between them. Germline CDR1 and CDR2: SGHTA and FQGNSA. The CDR3 extends over 13 amino acids. The CDR3 region is CASSRWSSYEQYF. As DNA, the CDR3 is TGTGCCAGCAGCCGCTGGAGCTCCTACGAGCAGTACTTC.

The V gene is TRBV7-9, the J gene TRBJ2-3; D is unclear. V lost 2 bases, J lost 10 bases, and 16 bases lay in between. The CDR3 length is 14 residues. The germline V gene has CDR1 SEHNR and CDR2 FQNEAQ (reference sequence). The DNA for the CDR3 is TGTGCCAGCAGCTTAAATAGTTTTGATGATGCGCAGTATTTT. It yields the protein CASSLNSFDDAQYF.

V gene TRBV28 combines with J gene TRBJ1-4; 8 positions match TRBD1. J gave up 8 bases and V 7 bases, and 3 bases lay outside the gene matches. The CDR3 length is 12 residues. Germline CDR1 and CDR2: MDHEN and SYDVKM. The DNA of the CDR3 is TGTGCCAGCAAACAGGGGGGAGAAAAACTGTTTTTT. This sequence encodes CASKQGGEKLFF. The complete variable domain, with remaining parts taken from reference TRBV28 and TRBJ1-4, reads DVKVTQSSRYLVKRTGEKVFLECVQDMDHENMFWYRQDPGLGLRLIYFSYDVKMKEKGDIPEGYSVSREKKERFSLILESASTNQTSMYLCASKQGGEKLFFGSGTQLSVL.

V and J are TRBV6-2 or TRBV6-3 and TRBJ2-1; the D is unclear. Trimming pared 5 bases from V and 6 bases from J, leaving 17 bases between. The CDR3 spans 15 residues. Germline CDR1 reads MNHEY; CDR2 reads SVGEGT. The CDR3 bases are TGTGCCAGCAGTCAACTAATTGGTGTTGGCAATGAGCAGTTCTTC. Its translation is CASSQLIGVGNEQFF.

CDR3 sequence (DNA): TGTGCCAGCAGTTACAAGGGGGCGGACACTGAAGCTTTCTTT. Translation gives CASSYKGADTEAFF. The rearrangement links TRBV6-6 to TRBJ1-1, with 7 nucleotides matching TRBD1. Germline values: CDR1 MNHNY, CDR2 SVGAGI (reference sequence). J gave up 3 bases and V 2 bases, and 3 bases lay outside the gene matches. The CDR3 runs 14 residues.

The genes are TRBV5-4 and TRBJ2-1; 7 bases are a match to TRBD1. The CDR3 length is 17 residues. Losses at the gene ends were 0 bases for V and 4 bases for J; bases not matched to a gene: 10. Per the germline V gene, CDR1 is SGHNT and CDR2 is YYREEE (reference sequence). CDR3 coding DNA: TGTGCCAGCAGCTTGGGAGGCAGGGGGTTAAGTTACAATGAGCAGTTCTTC. This codes for CASSLGGRGLSYNEQFF.

This rearrangement joins TRBV27 to TRBJ1-2, with 10 positions matching TRBD1. The J segment lost 0 bases and the V segment lost 1 base, leaving 8 bases of the junction unmatched. This CDR3 is built from 18 residues. Germline V gene data show CDR1 as MNHEY and CDR2 as SMNVEV (reference sequence). The CDR3 nucleotides are TGTGCCAGCAGTTTATTTGGCCCGACAGGGGGCACTAACTATGGCTACACCTTC. This encodes CASSLFGPTGGTNYGYTF.

The chain couples TRBV29-1 to TRBJ1-5; 7 bases are shared with TRBD1. Germline CDR1 is SQVTM and CDR2 is ANQGSEA. CDR3 length: 15 amino acids. Germline trimming cut 4 bases from V and 1 base from J; bases unmatched to any gene: 7. CDR3 loop: CSVALGGSSNQPQHF. In nucleotides, the CDR3 is TGCAGCGTTGCGCTAGGGGGCTCGAGCAATCAGCCCCAGCATTTT.

The rearrangement uses TRBV10-3 and TRBJ2-7; the match to TRBD1 covers 9 bases. This CDR3 contains 13 residues. Germline V gene data show CDR1 as ENHRY and CDR2 as SYGVKD. Trimming at V came to 7 bases and at J to 4 bases, leaving 5 bases not matched to a gene. CDR3 in DNA: TGTGCCATCAATTTGGGACAGGGATACGAGCAGTACTTC. It translates to CAINLGQGYEQYF.

This chain uses TRBV25-1 with TRBJ1-1; the match to TRBD1 covers 8 bases. Germline V CDR1 and CDR2: MGHDK, SYGVNS. The CDR3 runs to 13 residues. The V segment lost 3 bases and the J segment 4 bases; nucleotides outside the gene matches: 1. CDR3 protein: CASSEDRVTEAFF. The CDR3 nucleotides read TGTGCCAGCAGTGAGGACAGGGTCACTGAAGCTTTCTTT.

The rearrangement links TRBV5-1 to TRBJ2-1; 13 bases map to TRBD2. The germline gives CDR1 SGHRS, CDR2 YFSETQ. This CDR3 contains 16 residues. Trimming removed 4 bases from V and 5 bases from J; junction bases left unmatched: 6. The CDR3 is CASSQPGLAGDNEQFF. The CDR3 nucleotides read TGCGCCAGCAGCCAACCTGGACTAGCGGGAGACAATGAGCAGTTCTTC.